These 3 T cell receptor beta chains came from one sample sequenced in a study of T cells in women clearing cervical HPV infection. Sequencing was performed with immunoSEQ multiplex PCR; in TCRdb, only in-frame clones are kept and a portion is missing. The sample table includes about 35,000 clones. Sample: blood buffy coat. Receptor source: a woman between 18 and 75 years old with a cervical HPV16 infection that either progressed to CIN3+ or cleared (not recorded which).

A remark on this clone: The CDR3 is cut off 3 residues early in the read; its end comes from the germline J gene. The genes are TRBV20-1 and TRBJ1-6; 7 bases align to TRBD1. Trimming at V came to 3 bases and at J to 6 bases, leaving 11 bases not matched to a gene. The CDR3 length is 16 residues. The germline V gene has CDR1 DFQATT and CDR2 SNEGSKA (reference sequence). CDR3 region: CSARHIRGTVNSPLHF. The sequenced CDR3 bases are TGCAGTGCTAGGCACATCCGGGGGACAGTTAATTCACCC.

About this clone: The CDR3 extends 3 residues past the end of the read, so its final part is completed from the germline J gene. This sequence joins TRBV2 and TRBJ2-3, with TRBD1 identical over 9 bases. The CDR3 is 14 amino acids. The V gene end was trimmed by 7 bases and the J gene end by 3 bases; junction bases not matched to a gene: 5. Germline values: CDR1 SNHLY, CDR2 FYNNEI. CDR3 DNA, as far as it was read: TGTGCCAGCACCCTGGACAGGGGTACAGATACG. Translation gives CASTLDRGTDT. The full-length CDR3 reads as CASTLDRGTDTQYF. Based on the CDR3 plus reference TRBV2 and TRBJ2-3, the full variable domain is EPEVTQTPSHQVTQMGQEVILRCVPISNHLYFYWYRQILGQKVEFLVSFYNNEISEKSEIFDDQFSVERPDGSNFTLKIRSTKLEDSAMYFCASTLDRGTDTQYFGPGTRLTVL.

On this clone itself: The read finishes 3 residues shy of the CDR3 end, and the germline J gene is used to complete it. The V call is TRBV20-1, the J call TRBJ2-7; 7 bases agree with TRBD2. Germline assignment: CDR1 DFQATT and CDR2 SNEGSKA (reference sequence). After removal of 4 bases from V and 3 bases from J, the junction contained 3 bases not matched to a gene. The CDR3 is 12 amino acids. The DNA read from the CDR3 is TGCAGTGCTACTAGCGGACACTACGAG. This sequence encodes CSATSGHYE. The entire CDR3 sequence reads CSATSGHYEQYF.